The 28 T cell receptor beta chains below all came from one sample that was sequenced in a study of TIL therapy for anti-PD-1-resistant metastatic lung cancer. Time point noted: pre-treatment sample, taken before nivolumab and TIL therapy. The libraries were made with immunoSEQ v3. The repertoire was sequenced with immunoSEQ multiplex PCR; TCRdb's copy has only in-frame clones and lacks some. Of roughly 46,000 clones listed, approximately 86% are singletons. The sample was blood, taken at baseline. The receptor source for this set is a person between 25 and 79 years old with non-small cell lung cancer.

This clone was seen only a few times. The chain is built from TRBV29-1 and TRBJ1-1; TRBD1 matches at 8 bases. CDR3 size: 16 residues. Germline V gene data show CDR1 as SQVTM and CDR2 as ANQGSEA. V was clipped by 6 bases and J by 1 base; unmatched bases: 13. The CDR3 is CSVRNALQGANTEAFF. Written as DNA, the CDR3 is TGCAGCGTCAGAAATGCCCTGCAGGGGGCGAACACTGAAGCTTTCTTT.

The J gene is TRBJ2-1, the V gene TRBV7-3; the D call may be TRBD1 or TRBD2 (7 bases each). CDR1 and CDR2 (germline): SGHTA, FQGTGA. The CDR3 runs 15 residues. V was cut by 4 bases and J by 9 bases, with 19 bases left in between. CDR3 protein: CASSSQGGTAFEQFF. CDR3 nucleotide sequence: TGTGCCAGCAGCTCCCAGGGGGGGACCGCCTTTGAGCAGTTCTTC.

CDR3 coding DNA: TGTGCCAGCAGTACCATAACGCGTAGCGGGAGGGCCCCCTACGAGCAGTACTTC. It translates to CASSTITRSGRAPYEQYF. This chain connects TRBV27 to TRBJ2-7; 11 bases are a match to TRBD2. In germline, CDR1 is MNHEY, CDR2 SMNVEV (reference sequence). The CDR3 loop spans 18 amino acids. V was clipped by 5 bases and J by 2 bases; unmatched bases: 14.

The chain uses TRBV3-1 (or the pseudogene TRBV3-2) and TRBJ1-4; D gene uncertain. Per the germline V gene, CDR1 is LGHDT and CDR2 is YNNKEL (reference sequence). This CDR3 contains 14 residues. With 1 base removed from V and 8 bases from J, the gap between germline ends came to 11 bases. The CDR3: CASSQVNTEEKLFF. The CDR3 nucleotides read TGTGCCAGCAGCCAAGTCAATACAGAAGAAAAACTGTTTTTT.

The rearrangement links TRBV28 to TRBJ1-1; 7 bases line up with TRBD1. This CDR3 spans 13 amino acids. The ends lost 11 bases at V and 4 bases at J; junction bases unmatched: 10. The germline V gene has CDR1 MDHEN and CDR2 SYDVKM. This chain's CDR3 is CALHRGKGTEAFF. The DNA for the CDR3 is TGTGCCTTACACAGGGGAAAGGGCACTGAAGCTTTCTTT.

V gene TRBV6-5 combines with J gene TRBJ1-1; D is ambiguous. Germline values: CDR1 MNHEY, CDR2 SVGAGI. V dropped 4 bases and J dropped 3 bases, with 12 bases sitting between them. The CDR3 extends over 14 amino acids. The DNA for the CDR3 is TGTGCCAGCAGTTCGACCCAGGTGGACACTGAAGCTTTCTTT. Protein: CASSSTQVDTEAFF.

V usage is TRBV7-8 and J usage is TRBJ2-1; TRBD2 matches 8 bases. The J segment lost 7 bases and the V segment lost 4 bases, leaving 9 bases of the junction unmatched. The germline V gene has CDR1 SGHVS and CDR2 FQNEAQ. The CDR3 is 15 residues long. The CDR3: CASSYRGGPWNEQFF. CDR3 in DNA: TGTGCCAGCAGCTACCGGGGGGGCCCTTGGAATGAGCAGTTCTTC. Drawing the rest from reference TRBV7-8 and TRBJ2-1, the complete variable domain is GAGVSQSPRYKVAKRGQDVALRCDPISGHVSLFWYQQALGQGPEFLTYFQNEAQLDKSGLPSDRFFAERPEGSVSTLKIQRTQQEDSAVYLCASSYRGGPWNEQFFGPGTRLTVL.

This chain links TRBV15 with TRBJ2-7; possible D gene TRBD1, 5 bases. The CDR3 contains 13 residues. Germline V gene sequence: CDR1 LNHNV, CDR2 YYDKDF (reference sequence). Between the trimmed V and J ends, which lost 0 bases and 6 bases, there was a span of 9 bases. The CDR3 sequence is CATSRDGAAEQYF. The CDR3, as DNA: TGTGCCACCAGCAGAGATGGGGCGGCCGAGCAGTACTTC.

The J gene is TRBJ1-2, the V gene TRBV19; possible D gene TRBD1, 5 bases. The CDR3 runs to 14 residues. The germline V gene has CDR1 LNHDA and CDR2 SQIVND (reference sequence). V was pared by 4 bases and J by 4 bases, with 13 bases between. CDR3 protein: CASSRQGQGYGYTF. CDR3 sequence (DNA): TGTGCCAGTAGTAGGCAGGGTCAGGGCTATGGCTACACCTTC.

This chain links TRBV11-2 with TRBJ2-2; 8 bases agree with TRBD1. The CDR3 spans 15 residues. CDR1 is SGHAT, CDR2 FQNNGV, per germline. V dropped 5 bases and J dropped 5; count of bases not matched to a gene: 7. CDR3 DNA sequence: TGTGCCAGCAGCCCGCAGGGGGCAGTTACCGGGGAGCTGTTTTTT. Protein sequence: CASSPQGAVTGELFF.

V usage is TRBV5-1 and J usage is TRBJ2-1; TRBD1 matches 8 bases. This CDR3 is built from 14 residues. The germline CDR1 and CDR2 sequences are SGHRS and YFSETQ. Trimming removed 3 bases from V and 10 bases from J; junction bases left unmatched: 9. The CDR3 here is CASSWGQAKTEQFF. For the CDR3, the DNA is TGCGCCAGCAGCTGGGGACAGGCAAAAACGGAGCAGTTCTTC.

The chain has TRBV24-1 and TRBJ2-2, with D perhaps TRBD1 or TRBD2 (6 bases each). Germline V gene data show CDR1 as KGHDR and CDR2 as SFDVKD. The CDR3 loop spans 16 amino acids. V was cut by 4 bases and J by 1 base, with 12 bases left in between. CDR3: CATSDLGGQNTGELFF. The CDR3 DNA reads TGTGCCACCAGTGACCTAGGGGGGCAGAACACCGGGGAGCTGTTTTTT.

The chain recombines TRBV9 with TRBJ2-2; 10 bases match TRBD1. J gave up 7 bases and V 3 bases, and 12 bases lay outside the gene matches. CDR1 and CDR2 (germline): SGDLS, YYNGEE. The CDR3 consists of 17 residues. CDR3 sequence: CASSAWGDRGRNGELFF. In DNA, the CDR3 is TGTGCCAGCAGCGCCTGGGGCGACAGGGGGCGGAACGGGGAGCTGTTTTTT.

The chain couples TRBV11-2 to TRBJ2-2; possibly TRBD1 for D (7 bases). Germline assignment: CDR1 SGHAT and CDR2 FQNNGV. The CDR3 runs 16 residues. With 6 bases removed from V and 1 base from J, the gap between germline ends came to 15 bases. CDR3 sequence (DNA): TGTGCCAGCAGGAACCCGCAGGGGGGGAACACCGGGGAGCTGTTTTTT. It yields the protein CASRNPQGGNTGELFF.

The chain carries TRBV28 and TRBJ2-7; 12 bases agree with TRBD2. V shed 7 bases, J shed 3 bases, and the junction held 7 bases outside the gene matches. Germline assignment: CDR1 MDHEN and CDR2 SYDVKM. There are 15 residues in the CDR3. The CDR3 nucleotides are TGTGCCAGCAAAGGCCGACTAGCGGGAGTCTACGAGCAGTACTTC. Protein product: CASKGRLAGVYEQYF. The entire variable domain, with the rest obtained from reference TRBV28 and TRBJ2-7, is as follows: DVKVTQSSRYLVKRTGEKVFLECVQDMDHENMFWYRQDPGLGLRLIYFSYDVKMKEKGDIPEGYSVSREKKERFSLILESASTNQTSMYLCASKGRLAGVYEQYFGPGTRLTVT.

There are a few counts of this clone. The rearrangement uses TRBV11-2 and TRBJ1-3; a weak D match, TRBD1 (5 bases). Trimming shortened V by 3 bases and J by 8 bases, and 11 bases separated the two germline ends. Germline loops: CDR1 SGHAT, CDR2 FQNNGV. The CDR3 covers 13 residues. The CDR3 loop reads CASSFQGSDTIYF. CDR3 sequence (DNA): TGTGCCAGCAGCTTCCAGGGTAGTGACACCATATATTTT.

The V gene is TRBV7-3, the J gene TRBJ2-6; D possibly uses TRBD1 or TRBD2 (5 bases each). Germline V gene sequence: CDR1 SGHTA, CDR2 FQGTGA. V lost 5 bases, J lost 0 bases, and 17 bases lay in between. The CDR3 is made up of 18 amino acids. In DNA form, the CDR3 reads TGTGCCAGCAGCCACAAAGGGGAGTCGGACTCTGGGGCCAACGTCCTGACTTTC. This codes for CASSHKGESDSGANVLTF.

This chain connects TRBV3-1 (or the pseudogene TRBV3-2) to TRBJ2-1, with TRBD2 as a possible D gene (7 bases). The V gene's germline CDR1 is LGHDT and CDR2 YNNKEL (reference sequence). CDR3 size: 17 residues. Trimming cost V 0 bases and J 12 bases, with 24 bases left between them. CDR3 nucleotides: TGTGCCAGCAGCCAAGACTATTCCGGGACTAAGGGGGGCGGGCAGTTCTTC. Its translation is CASSQDYSGTKGGGQFF.

The chain has TRBV28 and TRBJ1-2; 7 positions agree with TRBD1. Losses at the gene ends were 8 bases for V and 10 bases for J; bases not matched to a gene: 7. From germline, CDR1 is MDHEN and CDR2 SYDVKM. The CDR3 sequence is 11 residues long. CDR3: CASWTGTVYTF. The CDR3 nucleotides are TGTGCCAGCTGGACAGGTACGGTCTACACCTTC.

The chain employs TRBV5-5 and TRBJ2-7, with no clear D. Between the trimmed V and J ends, which lost 2 bases and 4 bases, there was a span of 7 bases. Germline CDR1 SGHKS, CDR2 YYEKEE (reference sequence). The CDR3 is 12 amino acids. CDR3 protein: CASSFEGYEQYF. The DNA for the CDR3 is TGTGCCAGCAGCTTTGAAGGGTACGAGCAGTACTTC.

This clone came up once. V is TRBV7-2 and J is TRBJ1-2, with a weak D call TRBD1 (6 bases). The germline CDR1 and CDR2 sequences are SGHTA and FQGNSA. CDR3 length: 13 amino acids. V dropped 10 bases and J dropped 7 bases, with 19 bases sitting between them. DNA for the CDR3: TGTGCCACCTCTGATGGGCCAGGGGTTGGCTACACCTTC. It encodes CATSDGPGVGYTF.

The chain links TRBV7-8 to TRBJ2-1; weak D call: TRBD1 (5 bases). The CDR3 has 16 amino acids. Per the germline V gene, CDR1 is SGHVS and CDR2 is FQNEAQ. V was pared by 1 base and J by 6 bases, with 16 bases between. This CDR3 reads CASSLVRVGALNEQFF. The CDR3 DNA is TGTGCCAGCAGCTTAGTCCGGGTAGGGGCGCTCAATGAGCAGTTCTTC.

Only one count was recorded for this clone. V usage is TRBV28 and J usage is TRBJ1-1, with 7 bases lining up with TRBD1. Germline V gives CDR1 MDHEN, CDR2 SYDVKM. The CDR3 has 16 amino acids. The ends lost 2 bases at V and 6 bases at J; junction bases unmatched: 12. CDR3 sequence (DNA): TGTGCCAGCAGTTTAGACAGGGCAGGGGGTTTGCCTGAAGCTTTCTTT. Encoded protein: CASSLDRAGGLPEAFF.

The rearrangement joins TRBV5-1 to TRBJ2-2; TRBD2 aligns across 11 bases. The CDR3 spans 16 residues. The V and J ends lost 3 bases and 5 bases, in that order; junction bases with no gene match: 6. Germline assignment: CDR1 SGHRS and CDR2 YFSETQ. The CDR3 reads CASSSDSGRGTGELFF. CDR3 sequence (DNA): TGCGCCAGCAGCTCCGATAGCGGGAGGGGAACCGGGGAGCTGTTTTTT. The entire variable domain, with the rest obtained from reference TRBV5-1 and TRBJ2-2, is as follows: KAGVTQTPRYLIKTRGQQVTLSCSPISGHRSVSWYQQTPGQGLQFLFEYFSETQRNKGNFPGRFSGRQFSNSRSEMNVSTLELGDSALYLCASSSDSGRGTGELFFGEGSRLTVL.

This chain uses TRBV21-1 with TRBJ1-5. TRBV21-1 is a known pseudogene. The CDR3 spans 18 residues. CDR3 protein: CASSLPDLPSYSNQPQHF. The CDR3 DNA follows: TGTGCCAGCAGCCTCCCGGATCTGCCGTCCTATAGCAATCAGCCCCAGCATTTT.

The gene calls are TRBV2 and TRBJ2-7, with D possibly matching TRBD1 (5 bases). The CDR3 loop spans 11 amino acids. Germline lookup yields CDR1 SNHLY and CDR2 FYNNEI. Trimming stripped 8 bases from V and 9 bases from J, with 14 bases between. CDR3 sequence: CASLVLTAQYF. The CDR3 region has the DNA TGTGCCAGCCTGGTTTTGACAGCGCAGTACTTC.

The rearrangement joins TRBV20-1 to TRBJ2-5; D possibly corresponds to TRBD2 (5 bases). Trimming left V 3 bases short and J 5 bases short, with 7 bases between. The CDR3 has 11 amino acids. Germline CDR1 is DFQATT and CDR2 is SNEGSKA (reference sequence). The CDR3 DNA reads TGCAGTGCTAGCGGGATGGAGACCCAGTACTTC. Its protein is CSASGMETQYF.

This clone was seen a handful of times. The CDR3 is CASSVGGKNEQFF. The CDR3 coding sequence is TGTGCCAGCAGCGTAGGTGGGAAGAATGAGCAGTTCTTC. The genes are TRBV9 and TRBJ2-1; the D is unclear. CDR1 and CDR2 from the germline V gene are SGDLS and YYNGEE. V dropped 0 bases and J dropped 7 bases, with 8 bases sitting between them. The CDR3 extends over 13 amino acids.